Listed below are T cell receptor beta chains from one sample, sequenced in a study of blood T cell repertoires in COVID-19. TCRdb keeps only in-frame clones here, not all; method: immunoSEQ multiplex PCR. The repertoire holds about 170,000 clones, with 75% to 90% as singletons. The sequenced sample consisted of PBMCs or T cells enriched from blood (not recorded which). All receptors come from a woman between 50 and 59 years old who had recovered from COVID-19. The CDR3 runs from the conserved cysteine through the conserved F or W. A D gene is named only where the DNA matches it firmly. The size entry is marked missing in some rows and otherwise reads once, few, many or a size class.

V gene,D gene,clone size,J gene,CDR3 protein,CDR3 DNA
TRBV7-9,-,-,TRBJ1-3,CASSLSTGNTIYF,TGTGCCAGCAGCTTATCTACTGGAAACACCATATATTTT
TRBV15,-,-,TRBJ1-1,CATSRDLGTPVEAFF,TGTGCCACCAGCAGAGATTTGGGGACTCCGGTGGAAGCTTTCTTT
TRBV7-9,-,-,TRBJ2-1,CASSLPLRTPYNEQFF,TGTGCCAGCAGCCTCCCCCTCAGGACTCCCTACAATGAGCAGTTCTTC
TRBV7-8,-,-,TRBJ1-2,CASSSRDANGYTF,TGTGCCAGCAGCTCCCGGGATGCCAATGGCTACACCTTC
TRBV3-1/TRBV3-2,TRBD1,once,TRBJ1-6,CASSPTGVLNSPLHF,TGTGCCAGCAGCCCGACAGGGGTGCTAAACTCACCCCTCCACTTT
TRBV9,-,-,TRBJ2-3,CASSVAPDPGTDTQYF,TGTGCCAGCAGCGTAGCCCCAGACCCCGGGACAGATACGCAGTATTTT
TRBV19,TRBD1,once,TRBJ1-5,CASSISRTFAAFGQGASNQPQHF,TGTGCCAGTAGTATATCTCGAACGTTCGCTGCGTTTGGACAGGGTGCTAGCAATCAGCCCCAGCATTTT
TRBV9,TRBD1,-,TRBJ1-4,CASSVEDRVGEKLFF,TGTGCCAGCAGCGTAGAAGACAGGGTAGGAGAAAAACTGTTTTTT
TRBV30,TRBD1,-,TRBJ2-2,CAWSGTGVSTGELFF,TGTGCCTGGAGCGGGACAGGGGTCAGCACCGGGGAGCTGTTTTTT
TRBV28,-,few,TRBJ1-1,CASSLASEAFF,TGTGCCAGCAGTTTAGCGAGTGAAGCTTTCTTT
TRBV11-2,-,-,TRBJ1-4,CASRPQGSTNEKLFF,TGTGCCAGCAGGCCGCAGGGATCAACTAATGAAAAACTGTTTTTT
TRBV5-1,-,-,TRBJ2-6,CASSLQGGANVLTF,TGCGCCAGCAGCTTGCAGGGTGGGGCCAACGTCCTGACTTTC
TRBV5-4,TRBD1,few,TRBJ1-1,CASSLTGTNTEAFF,TGTGCCAGCAGCCTGACAGGGACGAACACTGAAGCTTTCTTT
TRBV11-3,TRBD2,-,TRBJ2-1,CASSLGGRGLDEQFF,TGTGCCAGCAGCTTAGGCGGGAGAGGGTTAGATGAGCAGTTCTTC
TRBV5-1,TRBD2,-,TRBJ2-3,CASSLGTIAGGSDTQYF,TGCGCCAGCAGCTTGGGCACAATAGCGGGAGGGTCAGATACGCAGTATTTT
TRBV5-1,TRBD1,-,TRBJ1-2,CASSPGQVDGGYTF,TGCGCCAGCAGCCCCGGACAGGTGGACGGGGGCTACACCTTC
TRBV3-1/TRBV3-2,TRBD1,few,TRBJ1-4,CASSLRTGGAEKLFF,TGTGCCAGCAGCCTCAGGACAGGGGGCGCCGAAAAACTGTTTTTT
TRBV27,-,-,TRBJ1-2,CASSLLAIPFYGYTF,TGTGCCAGCAGTTTATTGGCCATTCCTTTCTATGGCTACACCTTC
TRBV5-5,TRBD2,once,TRBJ2-2,CASSIIAGLNTGELFF,TGTGCCAGCAGCATAATAGCGGGGTTGAACACCGGGGAGCTGTTTTTT
TRBV7-2,-,-,TRBJ1-5,CASSPAQTVYSNQPQHF,TGTGCCAGCAGCCCAGCACAGACAGTTTATAGCAATCAGCCCCAGCATTTT
TRBV19,-,-,TRBJ1-5,CASSPRHNNQPQHF,TGTGCCAGTAGTCCCCGACACAACAATCAGCCCCAGCATTTT
TRBV4-1,-,-,TRBJ1-4,CASSQEGAGWEKLFF,TGCGCCAGCAGCCAAGAGGGGGCAGGGTGGGAAAAACTGTTTTTT
TRBV11-2,-,-,TRBJ2-6,CASSPQGRKAGANVLTF,TGTGCCAGCAGCCCACAGGGGAGGAAGGCTGGGGCCAACGTCCTGACTTTC
TRBV29-1,TRBD1,-,TRBJ1-2,CSARRQGLDYGYTF,TGCAGCGCACGCAGACAGGGGCTGGACTATGGCTACACCTTC
TRBV4-3,-,-,TRBJ1-2,CASSQLLRTDYYGYTF,TGCGCCAGCAGCCAACTACTCCGGACAGATTACTATGGCTACACCTTC
TRBV7-2,-,-,TRBJ1-1,CASSFGGDTEAFF,TGTGCCAGCAGCTTCGGGGGGGACACTGAAGCTTTCTTT
TRBV28,-,-,TRBJ1-4,CASKGRTFNEKLFF,TGTGCCAGCAAGGGGCGAACCTTTAATGAAAAACTGTTTTTT
TRBV10-3,-,few,TRBJ1-5,CAISESEDSGKPQHF,TGTGCCATCAGTGAGTCGGAGGACAGCGGGAAGCCCCAGCATTTT
TRBV4-2,-,-,TRBJ1-1,CASSQDLVNTEAFF,TGTGCCAGCAGCCAAGACCTCGTTAACACTGAAGCTTTCTTT
TRBV7-9,-,-,TRBJ1-1,CASSLVLSNTEAFF,TGTGCCAGCAGCTTAGTTCTGTCGAACACTGAAGCTTTCTTT
TRBV27,-,-,TRBJ1-2,CASTPGGNLGYTF,TGTGCCAGCACTCCCGGGGGGAACCTTGGCTACACCTTC
TRBV19,TRBD1,-,TRBJ1-1,CASSLTDRALREAFF,TGTGCCAGTAGTCTAACGGACAGGGCCCTAAGGGAAGCTTTCTTT
TRBV2,-,-,TRBJ1-4,CASKREEKLFF,TGTGCCAGCAAGAGGGAAGAAAAACTGTTTTTT
TRBV19,-,few,TRBJ1-1,CASSRGVRTEAFF,TGTGCCAGTAGTAGAGGAGTACGAACTGAAGCTTTCTTT
TRBV5-1,TRBD1,-,TRBJ1-2,CASSGGGTGGDGYTF,TGCGCCAGCAGCGGCGGCGGGACAGGGGGAGATGGCTACACCTTC
TRBV28,TRBD1,-,TRBJ1-5,CASSSGQGGKPQHF,TGTGCCAGCAGTTCAGGACAGGGGGGGAAGCCCCAGCATTTT
TRBV27,-,few,TRBJ1-6,CASSLGRVYNSPLHF,TGTGCCAGCAGTTTGGGCAGGGTCTATAATTCACCCCTCCACTTT
TRBV5-1,TRBD1,-,TRBJ1-2,CASSLGTGGYGYTF,TGCGCCAGCAGCTTAGGGACAGGGGGCTATGGCTACACCTTC
TRBV18,TRBD1,few,TRBJ1-4,CASSPIPGQGDEKLFF,TGTGCCAGCTCACCGATTCCGGGACAGGGGGATGAAAAACTGTTTTTT
TRBV5-5,-,-,TRBJ1-3,CASSFLGADSGNTIYF,TGTGCCAGCAGCTTCCTGGGTGCGGACTCTGGAAACACCATATATTTT
TRBV18,TRBD1,-,TRBJ1-4,CASSRQGNEKLFF,TGTGCCAGCTCACGACAGGGGAATGAAAAACTGTTTTTT
TRBV27,TRBD1,-,TRBJ1-1,CASSSPRGQGTEAFF,TGTGCCAGCAGTTCGCCCAGGGGGCAGGGCACTGAAGCTTTCTTT
TRBV11-3,-,once,TRBJ2-3,CASSLGVGDNTDTQYF,TGTGCCAGCAGCTTAGGGGTGGGTGACAACACAGATACGCAGTATTTT
TRBV7-2,TRBD1,-,TRBJ1-2,CASVVGGGLYGYTF,TGTGCCAGCGTGGTAGGGGGCGGTTTGTATGGCTACACCTTC
TRBV28,TRBD1,-,TRBJ1-2,CASCNDGTVGYTF,TGTGCCAGCTGCAATGACGGGACAGTTGGCTACACCTTC
TRBV5-1,-,-,TRBJ2-3,CASSAGRTRDTQYF,TGCGCCAGCAGCGCAGGTCGGACACGGGATACGCAGTATTTT
TRBV13,TRBD2,-,TRBJ2-1,CASSPHRLAGGGEQFF,TGTGCCAGCAGCCCACACCGACTAGCGGGGGGTGGTGAGCAGTTCTTC
TRBV7-2,-,-,TRBJ1-6,CASREGRDAPLHF,TGTGCCAGCAGGGAAGGGAGGGACGCACCCCTCCACTTT
TRBV9,TRBD2,-,TRBJ2-5,CASSFGGTAEGETQYF,TGTGCCAGCAGCTTCGGGGGGACCGCCGAAGGGGAGACCCAGTACTTC
TRBV7-2,-,-,TRBJ2-1,CASTPFEYNEQFF,TGTGCCAGCACCCCTTTCGAGTACAATGAGCAGTTCTTC
TRBV5-6,TRBD1,-,TRBJ1-4,CASSWTGGKEKLFF,TGTGCCAGCAGCTGGACAGGGGGCAAGGAAAAACTGTTTTTT
TRBV4-1,-,-,TRBJ1-5,CASSQHTTGTYQPQHF,TGCGCCAGCAGCCAACACACAACAGGGACCTACCAGCCCCAGCATTTT
TRBV6-5,TRBD1,-,TRBJ1-6,CASRDREGSPLHF,TGTGCCAGCAGGGACAGGGAGGGTTCACCCCTCCACTTT
TRBV9,-,-,TRBJ1-5,CASSSGPGTRGQPQHF,TGTGCCAGCAGCTCGGGCCCCGGGACAAGGGGACAGCCCCAGCATTTT
TRBV19,-,-,TRBJ1-2,CASTTTQNYGYTF,TGTGCCAGTACCACTACACAAAACTATGGCTACACCTTC
TRBV29-1,-,-,TRBJ1-2,CSVEASPSYGYTF,TGCAGCGTTGAAGCGTCCCCGAGCTATGGCTACACCTTC
TRBV7-2,TRBD2,-,TRBJ2-1,CASSFGPSGIEEQFF,TGTGCCAGCAGCTTTGGGCCTAGCGGGATAGAGGAGCAGTTCTTC
TRBV4-1,TRBD1,-,TRBJ1-2,CASSYPGQTNYGYTF,TGCGCCAGCAGCTACCCGGGACAGACTAACTATGGCTACACCTTC
TRBV10-2,-,-,TRBJ1-5,CARGEGFWSNQPQHF,TGCGCCAGGGGGGAGGGTTTTTGGAGCAATCAGCCCCAGCATTTT
TRBV19,-,-,TRBJ2-5,CASGGGKQETQYF,TGTGCCAGTGGCGGGGGCAAACAAGAGACCCAGTACTTC